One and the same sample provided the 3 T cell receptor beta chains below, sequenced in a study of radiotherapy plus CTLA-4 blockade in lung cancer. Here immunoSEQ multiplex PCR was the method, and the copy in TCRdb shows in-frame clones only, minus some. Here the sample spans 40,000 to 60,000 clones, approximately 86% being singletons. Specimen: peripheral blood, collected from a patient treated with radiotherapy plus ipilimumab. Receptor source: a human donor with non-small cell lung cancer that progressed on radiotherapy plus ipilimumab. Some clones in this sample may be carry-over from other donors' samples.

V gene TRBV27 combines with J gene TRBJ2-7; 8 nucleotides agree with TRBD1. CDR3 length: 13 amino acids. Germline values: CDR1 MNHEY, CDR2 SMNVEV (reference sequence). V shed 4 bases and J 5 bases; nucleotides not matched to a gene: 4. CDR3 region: CASSYRGNHEQYF. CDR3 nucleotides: TGTGCCAGCAGTTACAGGGGGAACCACGAGCAGTACTTC.

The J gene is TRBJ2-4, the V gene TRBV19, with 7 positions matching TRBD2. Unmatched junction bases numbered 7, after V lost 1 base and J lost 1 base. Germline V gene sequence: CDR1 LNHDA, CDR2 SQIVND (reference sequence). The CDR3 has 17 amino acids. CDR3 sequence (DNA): TGTGCCAGTAGTATAGTGGAGACTAGCAGGGCCAAAAACATTCAGTACTTC. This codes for CASSIVETSRAKNIQYF.

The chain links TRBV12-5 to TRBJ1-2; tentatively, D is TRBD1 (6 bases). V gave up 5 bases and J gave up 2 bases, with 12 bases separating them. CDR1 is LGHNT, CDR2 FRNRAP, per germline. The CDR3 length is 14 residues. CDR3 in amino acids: CASGTPTGNYGYTF. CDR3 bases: TGTGCTAGTGGTACCCCTACAGGGAACTATGGCTACACCTTC.